This is a list of T cell receptor beta chains from one sample in a study of T cell responses to AZD1222 COVID-19 vaccine. Some clones are missing from TCRdb's copy, which holds only in-frame ones; the method was immunoSEQ multiplex PCR. The sample has more than 140,000 clones; approximately 90% are singletons. Sequenced material: peripheral blood, taken on day 0 of AZD1222 vaccination. The source of these receptors is an adult in good health. The CDR3 runs from the conserved cysteine through the conserved F or W. A D gene is named only where the DNA matches it firmly. Size values are once, few and many counts, or a class for expanded clones, and some rows have none.

CDR3 length,D gene,J gene,clone size,V gene,CDR3 protein,CDR3 DNA
13,-,TRBJ1-2,-,TRBV12-5,CASGLVRGEDYTF,TGTGCTAGTGGTTTGGTACGGGGGGAGGACTACACCTTC
13,-,TRBJ1-1,once,TRBV7-9,CASSLNSVSGAFF,TGTGCCAGCAGCTTAAACAGCGTGTCTGGAGCTTTCTTT
14,-,TRBJ2-1,-,TRBV5-4,CASDYPGWGHEQFF,TGTGCCAGCGACTATCCGGGTTGGGGCCATGAGCAGTTCTTC
14,TRBD1,TRBJ1-5,-,TRBV6-2/TRBV6-3,CASSPWTGNQPQHF,TGTGCCAGCAGCCCTTGGACAGGGAATCAGCCCCAGCATTTT
16,-,TRBJ1-4,-,TRBV30,CAWRGARGRTNEKLFF,TGTGCCTGGAGAGGGGCCAGGGGTCGAACTAATGAAAAACTGTTTTTT
13,TRBD1,TRBJ1-2,-,TRBV6-6,CASYGQGRDGYTF,TGTGCCAGCTATGGACAGGGAAGGGATGGCTACACCTTC
14,-,TRBJ1-4,-,TRBV30,CAWSGVATNEKLFF,TGTGCCTGGAGTGGTGTCGCAACTAATGAAAAACTGTTTTTT
16,-,TRBJ1-6,-,TRBV19,CASSQGTDHRNTPLHF,TGTGCCAGTAGTCAGGGGACGGACCATCGAAATACGCCCCTCCACTTT
15,-,TRBJ1-5,-,TRBV6-5,CASSPSWEGNQPQHF,TGTGCCAGCAGCCCGTCGTGGGAGGGCAATCAGCCCCAGCATTTT
13,-,TRBJ1-6,-,TRBV27,CATGRGFNSPLHF,TGTGCCACCGGCCGGGGGTTTAATTCACCCCTCCACTTT
16,-,TRBJ2-1,-,TRBV5-4,CASSLAAASSYNEQFF,TGTGCCAGCAGCTTGGCAGCGGCGAGCTCCTACAATGAGCAGTTCTTC
16,-,TRBJ2-2,-,TRBV19,CASSTPQTIYTGELFF,TGTGCCAGTAGTACCCCCCAAACGATCTACACCGGGGAGCTGTTTTTT
15,-,TRBJ2-2,-,TRBV18,CASSPQGKNTGELFF,TGTGCCAGCTCACCACAGGGAAAGAACACCGGGGAGCTGTTTTTT
14,-,TRBJ1-1,-,TRBV7-3,CASSLTGESAEAFF,TGTGCCAGCAGCTTAACAGGGGAGAGCGCTGAAGCTTTCTTT
13,-,TRBJ1-5,-,TRBV7-9,CASSLEGGQPQHF,TGTGCCAGCAGCTTAGAGGGGGGGCAGCCCCAGCATTTT
13,TRBD1,TRBJ2-7,once,TRBV3-1/TRBV3-2,CASSWTGDGEQYF,TGTGCCAGCAGCTGGACAGGGGACGGGGAGCAGTACTTC
15,-,TRBJ1-5,-,TRBV15,CATSTQLPGEQPQHF,TGTGCCACCAGCACCCAGCTACCCGGCGAACAGCCCCAGCATTTT
15,TRBD2,TRBJ2-1,-,TRBV24-1,CATSDPSGFYNEQFF,TGTGCCACCAGTGACCCTAGCGGGTTCTACAATGAGCAGTTCTTC
16,-,TRBJ1-2,-,TRBV30,CAWSDGGRRSNYGYTF,TGTGCCTGGAGTGACGGGGGACGGCGCAGCAACTATGGCTACACCTTC
16,TRBD2,TRBJ2-6,-,TRBV28,CALTGQGGSGANVLTF,TGTGCCCTCACGGGGCAGGGAGGGTCTGGGGCCAACGTCCTGACTTTC
14,-,TRBJ2-7,-,TRBV19,CASSARDTVYEQYF,TGTGCCAGTAGTGCCCGGGACACAGTCTACGAGCAGTACTTC
12,-,TRBJ2-7,-,TRBV7-9,CASSASRDEQYF,TGTGCCAGCTCAGCGTCTCGTGACGAGCAGTACTTC
15,TRBD1,TRBJ1-1,-,TRBV27,CASSPDGQGRAEAFF,TGTGCCAGCAGTCCCGACGGACAGGGGAGAGCTGAAGCTTTCTTT
14,-,TRBJ1-2,-,TRBV6-5,CASTRGGPSYGYTF,TGTGCCAGCACCCGGGGAGGGCCCAGCTATGGCTACACCTTC
15,-,TRBJ1-5,-,TRBV19,CASSMGGARGQPQHF,TGTGCCAGTAGTATGGGAGGGGCGCGGGGTCAGCCCCAGCATTTT
15,-,TRBJ2-6,once,TRBV6-5,CASSYRGVGANVLTF,TGTGCCAGCAGTTACAGAGGGGTCGGGGCCAACGTCCTGACTTTC
14,TRBD1,TRBJ2-1,-,TRBV6-5,CASSWDRRFNEQFF,TGTGCCAGCAGTTGGGACAGAAGGTTCAATGAGCAGTTCTTC
12,-,TRBJ1-2,-,TRBV5-4,CASSLENYGYTF,TGTGCCAGCAGCCTAGAAAACTATGGCTACACCTTC
13,TRBD1,TRBJ2-7,-,TRBV7-2,CASSIQGAYEQYF,TGTGCCAGCAGCATACAGGGGGCCTACGAGCAGTACTTC
12,-,TRBJ1-2,-,TRBV29-1,CSVGMLGRGYTF,TGCAGCGTTGGTATGCTAGGACGGGGCTACACCTTC
14,-,TRBJ1-2,-,TRBV27,CASSYRAASYGYTF,TGTGCCAGCAGTTATAGGGCGGCTTCCTATGGCTACACCTTC
14,-,TRBJ2-3,-,TRBV4-3,CASSKGRGQDTQYF,TGCGCCAGCAGCAAGGGACGTGGGCAGGATACGCAGTATTTT
14,-,TRBJ1-1,-,TRBV6-5,CASSYRGLSTEAFF,TGTGCCAGCAGTTACCGGGGGTTATCCACTGAAGCTTTCTTT
13,-,TRBJ2-7,once,TRBV13,CASSFRLANEQYF,TGTGCCAGCAGCTTTCGGCTGGCTAACGAGCAGTACTTC
13,-,TRBJ2-3,-,TRBV30,CAWSQGGPDTQYF,TGTGCCTGGAGTCAGGGTGGGCCAGATACGCAGTATTTT
14,-,TRBJ1-2,-,TRBV27,CASSLGGGLRGYTF,TGTGCCAGCAGTTTAGGCGGGGGCCTGCGGGGCTACACCTTC
16,-,TRBJ2-1,-,TRBV27,CASRERAASSYNEQFF,TGTGCCAGCCGCGAACGGGCCGCATCCTCCTACAATGAGCAGTTCTTC
15,-,TRBJ1-5,-,TRBV6-6,CASTPSVSLNQPQHF,TGTGCCAGCACCCCCTCGGTGAGCCTCAATCAGCCCCAGCATTTT
13,-,TRBJ1-4,-,TRBV18,CASSPVGPEKLFF,TGTGCCAGCTCACCAGTGGGGCCGGAAAAACTGTTTTTT
12,-,TRBJ2-1,-,TRBV27,CASSPGGGTQFF,TGTGCCAGCAGTCCTGGCGGGGGCACACAGTTCTTC
16,TRBD2,TRBJ2-7,-,TRBV2,CASRQRTSGAPYEQYF,TGTGCCAGCAGACAGAGGACTAGCGGGGCGCCCTACGAGCAGTACTTC
17,-,TRBJ1-4,once,TRBV30,CAWSDPEQGSTNEKLFF,TGTGCCTGGAGCGACCCAGAGCAGGGCTCAACTAATGAAAAACTGTTTTTT
17,-,TRBJ1-1,-,TRBV28,CASTSTGRDSLNTEAFF,TGTGCCAGCACCTCCACAGGGAGGGACTCCCTGAACACTGAAGCTTTCTTT
11,-,TRBJ1-2,once,TRBV5-4,CATGRLYGYTF,TGTGCCACGGGACGATTGTATGGCTACACCTTC
14,-,TRBJ2-5,-,TRBV10-3,CAISESSLGETQYF,TGTGCCATCAGTGAGTCCAGTTTAGGAGAGACCCAGTACTTC
12,-,TRBJ1-1,-,TRBV10-3,CAISEGQLVAFF,TGTGCCATCAGTGAGGGACAGTTGGTAGCTTTCTTT
16,-,TRBJ2-2,-,TRBV27,CASSPMDNPNTGELFF,TGTGCCAGCAGTCCCATGGACAACCCGAACACCGGGGAGCTGTTTTTT
14,TRBD1,TRBJ2-5,-,TRBV29-1,CSVRTGQGTGTQYF,TGCAGCGTTCGAACGGGACAGGGGACAGGGACCCAGTACTTC
15,TRBD1,TRBJ2-7,few,TRBV6-2/TRBV6-3,CASSYPQGKSYEQYF,TGTGCCAGCAGTTACCCACAGGGGAAGTCCTACGAGCAGTACTTC
12,-,TRBJ2-2,once,TRBV9,CRGGRFTGELFF,TGTAGGGGAGGACGGTTCACCGGGGAGCTGTTTTTT
13,TRBD1,TRBJ1-6,-,TRBV5-6,CASSPGTGLVLHF,TGTGCCAGCAGCCCGGGGACAGGGTTAGTCCTCCACTTT
16,-,TRBJ2-1,-,TRBV7-2,CASSLNGAGSYNEQFF,TGTGCCAGCAGCTTAAATGGGGCGGGCTCCTACAATGAGCAGTTCTTC
15,TRBD2,TRBJ2-3,-,TRBV27,CASSLSSGAGGTQYF,TGTGCCAGCAGTCTCTCTTCCGGGGCGGGGGGGACGCAGTATTTT
13,-,TRBJ2-3,-,TRBV9,CASSVALTDTQYF,TGTGCCAGCAGCGTTGCGTTAACAGATACGCAGTATTTT
18,TRBD2,TRBJ2-3,-,TRBV7-3,CASSHWGTSGTSADTQYF,TGTGCCAGCAGTCATTGGGGGACTAGCGGGACTTCGGCTGATACGCAGTATTTT
15,-,TRBJ1-2,-,TRBV6-4,CAGFDTKGRGFGYTF,TGTGCCGGCTTCGATACTAAAGGGAGAGGGTTCGGCTACACCTTC
14,TRBD2,TRBJ2-3,-,TRBV5-5,CASSYSGRAGTQYF,TGTGCCAGCAGCTATAGCGGGAGGGCTGGAACGCAGTATTTT
18,TRBD2,TRBJ2-7,-,TRBV25-1,CASSETPLSGSPSYEQYF,TGTGCCAGCAGTGAAACCCCCCTTAGCGGGAGCCCTTCCTACGAGCAGTACTTC
14,-,TRBJ1-5,-,TRBV29-1,CSALVDRIGQPQHF,TGCAGCGCCCTGGTGGACAGAATTGGTCAGCCCCAGCATTTT
14,-,TRBJ2-5,once,TRBV10-2,CASSDGAVKETQYF,TGCGCCAGCAGTGATGGGGCAGTTAAAGAGACCCAGTACTTC